Presented here are 32 T cell receptor beta chains from one specimen sequenced in a study of blood T cell repertoires in COVID-19. Generated by immunoSEQ multiplex PCR, the TCRdb table keeps only in-frame clones and is missing some. This repertoire shows some 180,000 clones, 79% found once; its top ten account for about 6.5%. Sequenced sample: peripheral blood. These receptors were taken from a woman aged 40 to 50 with COVID-19, enrolled during active disease.

The chain employs TRBV5-1 and TRBJ2-1; 7 bases fit TRBD1. The CDR3 loop spans 16 amino acids. Germline V gives CDR1 SGHRS, CDR2 YFSETQ. Trimming took 2 bases from V and 5 from J; bases not matched to a gene: 10. The CDR3 region has the DNA TGCGCCAGCAGCTTTACAGGGGCCCCCCCTAACAATGAGCAGTTCTTC. Translation gives CASSFTGAPPNNEQFF.

The chain carries TRBV30 and TRBJ1-2; unclear D gene. Looked up from germline, CDR1 is GTSNPN and CDR2 is SVGIG (reference sequence). Trimming removed 8 bases at V and 5 bases at J, with 12 bases between. CDR3 length: 11 amino acids. CDR3 sequence (DNA): TGTGCCCGGATGTTGGAGTATGGCTACACCTTC. Translating it yields CARMLEYGYTF.

The chain has TRBV11-2 and TRBJ2-3; 12 bases line up with TRBD2. The germline V gene has CDR1 SGHAT and CDR2 FQNNGV. CDR3 length equals 17 residues. After removal of 7 bases from V and 2 bases from J, the junction contained 10 bases not matched to a gene. CDR3 sequence: CASIPGTSGFYTDTQYF. Written as DNA, the CDR3 is TGTGCCAGCATTCCCGGGACTAGCGGGTTCTACACAGATACGCAGTATTTT.

The V call is TRBV4-2, the J call TRBJ1-5; D is unresolved. V was cut by 0 bases and J by 7 bases, with 10 bases left in between. The CDR3 contains 14 residues. Germline V gene data show CDR1 as LGHNA and CDR2 as YNFKEQ. CDR3 nucleotides: TGTGCCAGCAGCCAAGAATGGGAGTCCCAGCCCCAGCATTTT. Protein product: CASSQEWESQPQHF.

The chain links TRBV7-2 to TRBJ2-3; no definite D call. This CDR3 spans 12 amino acids. V was pared by 5 bases and J by 4 bases, with 7 bases between. Germline values: CDR1 SGHTA, CDR2 FQGNSA. The CDR3 DNA sequence: TGTGCCAGCAGCACAGAGTCAGATACGCAGTATTTT. This gives the protein CASSTESDTQYF. The whole variable domain, filled in from reference TRBV7-2 and TRBJ2-3, reads GAGVSQSPSNKVTEKGKDVELRCDPISGHTALYWYRQSLGQGLEFLIYFQGNSAPDKSGLPSDRFSAERTGGSVSTLTIQRTQQEDSAVYLCASSTESDTQYFGPGTRLTVL.

V and J are TRBV27 and TRBJ1-2, with D perhaps matching TRBD1 (6 bases). This CDR3 has 17 residues. V was trimmed by 4 bases and J by 1 base, leaving 19 bases between them. Germline V gives CDR1 MNHEY, CDR2 SMNVEV (reference sequence). The CDR3 DNA reads TGTGCCAGCAGTTCTCACTGGACAGCTAACTTTAACTATGGCTACACCTTC. Protein sequence: CASSSHWTANFNYGYTF.

The chain is built from TRBV6-1 and TRBJ1-1, with D perhaps matching TRBD1 (6 bases). The CDR3 is 15 residues long. Germline lookup yields CDR1 MNHNS and CDR2 SASEGT. V dropped 2 bases and J dropped 4 bases, with 14 bases sitting between them. CDR3 DNA: TGTGCCAGCAGTGAAATTTATGGGGGGGCCACTGAAGCTTTCTTT. Amino acids: CASSEIYGGATEAFF.

This clone has just one count. This sequence joins TRBV14 and TRBJ2-2; D uncertain. Trimming cost V 1 base and J 1 base, with 10 bases left between them. Germline V gene data show CDR1 as SGHDN and CDR2 as FVKESK. CDR3 length: 16 amino acids. CDR3 in amino acids: CASSQAAYLNTGELFF. In DNA, the CDR3 is TGTGCCAGCAGCCAAGCCGCGTACTTGAACACCGGGGAGCTGTTTTTT.

Comment on this clone: Distinct nucleotide sequences in the sample also encode this CDR3. This chain connects TRBV10-3 to TRBJ1-2; tentatively, D is TRBD1 (6 bases). The V gene's germline CDR1 is ENHRY and CDR2 SYGVKD. V lost 0 bases to trimming and J lost 3 bases, with 11 bases between them. The length of the CDR3 is 15 residues. The chain's CDR3 is CAISESNRADYGYTF. The CDR3 DNA follows: TGTGCCATCAGTGAGTCGAACAGGGCTGACTATGGCTACACCTTC.

This sequence joins TRBV9 and TRBJ2-5; 8 positions agree with TRBD2. CDR1 SGDLS and CDR2 YYNGEE come from the germline V gene. V gave up 0 bases and J gave up 5 bases; unmatched junction bases: 6. This CDR3 spans 15 amino acids. The CDR3: CASSVATGGRETQYF. CDR3 sequence (DNA): TGTGCCAGCAGCGTAGCTACGGGGGGGCGGGAGACCCAGTACTTC.

The chain uses TRBV28 and TRBJ1-4; 7 bases map to TRBD1. The germline CDR1 and CDR2 sequences are MDHEN and SYDVKM. The V and J ends lost 5 bases and 4 bases, in that order; junction bases with no gene match: 4. The CDR3 loop spans 14 amino acids. The CDR3 DNA sequence: TGTGCCAGCAGTATTAGACAGGGTAATGAAAAACTGTTTTTT. This encodes CASSIRQGNEKLFF.

This clone appeared a few times. The chain uses TRBV28 and TRBJ2-4; 7 nucleotides line up with TRBD2. The CDR3 sequence is 13 residues long. Germline loops: CDR1 MDHEN, CDR2 SYDVKM. V shed 2 bases and J 5 bases; nucleotides not matched to a gene: 0. CDR3 coding DNA: TGTGCCAGCAGTTTAGCGGGGGAAAACATTCAGTACTTC. Translation gives CASSLAGENIQYF.

The rearrangement links TRBV11-1 to TRBJ2-3, with 10 nucleotides matching TRBD2. After removal of 6 bases from V and 1 base from J, the junction contained 4 bases not matched to a gene. Germline CDR1 SGHAT, CDR2 FQDESV (reference sequence). This CDR3 has 15 residues. As DNA, the CDR3 is TGTGCCAGCAGTCCCCTAGCGGGGGGCACAGATACGCAGTATTTT. Translating it yields CASSPLAGGTDTQYF.

This clone was observed a single time. The chain combines TRBV6-1 with TRBJ2-7; D might be TRBD1 (6 bases). Germline-derived CDR1 and CDR2 are MNHNS and SASEGT. Trimming shortened V by 1 base and J by 7 bases, and 14 bases separated the two germline ends. CDR3 length: 14 amino acids. CDR3 in amino acids: CASSEESTGEEQYF. In DNA form, the CDR3 reads TGTGCCAGCAGTGAAGAATCGACAGGAGAGGAGCAGTACTTC.

This clone was observed a handful of times. The chain recombines TRBV28 with TRBJ2-7; possibly TRBD2 for D (6 bases). Germline lookup yields CDR1 MDHEN and CDR2 SYDVKM. This CDR3 has 14 residues. Trimming removed 7 bases at V and 3 bases at J, with 16 bases between. Here the CDR3 reads CASTPGEAVYEQYF. As DNA, the CDR3 is TGTGCCAGCACCCCGGGGGAGGCGGTCTACGAGCAGTACTTC.

This chain's CDR3 is CASSPPQRYYNEQFF. CDR3 bases: TGTGCCAGCTCACCTCCTCAGCGCTACTACAATGAGCAGTTCTTC. J is TRBJ2-1 and V is TRBV18; unclear D gene. Per germline, CDR1 KGHSH and CDR2 LQKENI. V was cut by 3 bases and J by 3 bases, with 12 bases left in between. The CDR3 covers 15 residues. Supplemented by reference TRBV18 and TRBJ2-1, the full variable domain reads NAGVMQNPRHLVRRRGQEARLRCSPMKGHSHVYWYRQLPEEGLKFMVYLQKENIIDESGMPKERFSAEFPKEGPSILRIQQVVRGDSAAYFCASSPPQRYYNEQFFGPGTRLTVL.

The rearrangement links TRBV6-4 to TRBJ1-1; D is ambiguous. The length of the CDR3 is 15 residues. CDR1 and CDR2 (germline): MRHNA, SNTAGT. Deletions cut 3 bases from V and 1 base from J, with 12 bases between. As DNA, the CDR3 is TGTGCCAGCAGTGAGCACCCCGGTTCGAACACTGAAGCTTTCTTT. Amino acids: CASSEHPGSNTEAFF.

J is TRBJ2-5 and V is TRBV5-1, with 9 bases lining up with TRBD1. The CDR3 sequence is 14 residues long. Germline V gene lookup returns CDR1 SGHRS and CDR2 YFSETQ. V dropped 4 bases and J dropped 3; count of bases not matched to a gene: 4. The CDR3 sequence: CASSQGQGEETQYF. The CDR3, as DNA: TGCGCCAGCAGCCAGGGACAGGGTGAAGAGACCCAGTACTTC.

The chain is built from TRBV6-6 and TRBJ2-6; TRBD1 agrees at 7 bases. Per the germline V gene, CDR1 is MNHNY and CDR2 is SVGAGI (reference sequence). After removal of 4 bases from V and 2 bases from J, the junction contained 2 bases not matched to a gene. CDR3 size: 15 residues. The CDR3 coding sequence is TGTGCCAGCAGTTTCGACAGGGCTGGGGCCAACGTCCTGACTTTC. It translates to CASSFDRAGANVLTF.

This rearrangement joins TRBV12-3 or TRBV12-4 to TRBJ1-1; D is uncertain. The CDR3 sequence is 13 residues long. Trimming took 10 bases from V and 4 from J, leaving 16 bases between them. The CDR3 loop is CATLVALGTEAFF. For the CDR3, the DNA is TGTGCCACCCTAGTCGCGCTGGGCACTGAAGCTTTCTTT.

The chain recombines TRBV9 with TRBJ2-2, with D possibly matching TRBD1 (5 bases). The CDR3 is 15 residues long. Per the germline V gene, CDR1 is SGDLS and CDR2 is YYNGEE. Trimming pared 4 bases from V and 4 bases from J, leaving 14 bases between. The CDR3 region has the DNA TGTGCCAGCAGCTCGAGATCCCAGGGCACCGGGGAGCTGTTTTTT. It is translated as CASSSRSQGTGELFF. Variable domain in full (rest from reference TRBV9 and TRBJ2-2): DSGVTQTPKHLITATGQRVTLRCSPRSGDLSVYWYQQSLDQGLQFLIQYYNGEERAKGNILERFSAQQFPDLHSELNLSSLELGDSALYFCASSSRSQGTGELFFGEGSRLTVL.

CDR3: CASSLGVDTQYF. CDR3 nucleotide sequence: TGTGCCAGCAGCTTAGGAGTAGATACGCAGTATTTT. The chain employs TRBV7-2 and TRBJ2-3; D is ambiguous. CDR1 is SGHTA, CDR2 FQGNSA, per germline. Between the trimmed V and J ends, which lost 1 base and 5 bases, there was a span of 4 bases. This CDR3 has 12 amino acids. Full variable domain (outside the CDR3, taken from reference TRBV7-2 and TRBJ2-3): GAGVSQSPSNKVTEKGKDVELRCDPISGHTALYWYRQSLGQGLEFLIYFQGNSAPDKSGLPSDRFSAERTGGSVSTLTIQRTQQEDSAVYLCASSLGVDTQYFGPGTRLTVL.

A single count supports this clone. The chain couples TRBV6-2 or TRBV6-3 to TRBJ2-2, with 10 bases fitting TRBD1. The CDR3 covers 20 residues. The V segment lost 6 bases and the J segment 0 bases; nucleotides outside the gene matches: 16. The germline V gene has CDR1 MNHEY and CDR2 SVGEGT. The CDR3 is CASSNYPGQGLPANTGELFF. The CDR3 DNA reads TGTGCCAGCAGCAATTATCCGGGACAGGGGCTTCCCGCGAACACCGGGGAGCTGTTTTTT.

This chain connects TRBV18 to TRBJ2-5, with 7 bases aligning to TRBD1. Germline assignment: CDR1 KGHSH and CDR2 LQKENI. After removal of 4 bases from V and 3 bases from J, the junction contained 8 bases not matched to a gene. The CDR3 is made up of 15 amino acids. The CDR3 region has the DNA TGTGCCAGCTCACGCCGATCCGGGACAGAAGAGACCCAGTACTTC. Translating gives CASSRRSGTEETQYF. Drawing the rest from reference TRBV18 and TRBJ2-5, the complete variable domain is NAGVMQNPRHLVRRRGQEARLRCSPMKGHSHVYWYRQLPEEGLKFMVYLQKENIIDESGMPKERFSAEFPKEGPSILRIQQVVRGDSAAYFCASSRRSGTEETQYFGPGTRLLVL.

This clone showed up just a few times. The V and J genes are TRBV4-1 and TRBJ1-1, with D perhaps matching TRBD1 (5 bases). The CDR3 contains 14 residues. Germline lookup yields CDR1 MGHRA and CDR2 YSYEKL. Trimming stripped 0 bases from V and 7 bases from J, with 12 bases between. The CDR3 sequence is CASSQDQGRDEAFF. The CDR3 DNA reads as TGCGCCAGCAGCCAAGATCAGGGCAGGGATGAAGCTTTCTTT.

This chain joins TRBV20-1 and TRBJ1-1, with D hard to call. V was clipped by 0 bases and J by 11 bases, with 10 bases between them. Germline V CDR1 and CDR2: DFQATT, SNEGSKA (reference sequence). This CDR3 has 11 residues. The CDR3 nucleotides read TGCAGTGCTAGAGATCCCCCGTCGGCTTTCTTT. Its translation: CSARDPPSAFF.

The V gene is TRBV4-3, the J gene TRBJ2-3, with TRBD2 identical over 8 bases. Losses at the gene ends were 0 bases for V and 0 bases for J; bases not matched to a gene: 5. Germline CDR1 and CDR2: LGHNA and YSLEER. CDR3 length: 17 residues. This CDR3 reads CASSQEVPGGSTDTQYF. The CDR3 DNA reads as TGCGCCAGCAGCCAAGAGGTGCCGGGGGGGAGCACAGATACGCAGTATTTT.

The V gene is TRBV6-1, the J gene TRBJ2-3, with a possible D match to TRBD2 (5 bases). The CDR3 is made up of 15 amino acids. V was shortened by 1 base and J by 2 bases, with 10 bases between the two germline ends. Germline V gene sequence: CDR1 MNHNS, CDR2 SASEGT. The CDR3 coding sequence is TGTGCCAGCAGTGAAGTCCGGGATCCCACAGATACGCAGTATTTT. Amino acids: CASSEVRDPTDTQYF.

This chain joins TRBV6-5 and TRBJ1-1; TRBD1 is a possible D gene (5 bases). Germline CDR1 reads MNHEY; CDR2 reads SVGAGI. The CDR3 sequence is 13 residues long. Between the trimmed V and J ends, which lost 7 bases and 4 bases, there was a span of 13 bases. CDR3 DNA: TGTGCCAGCATTTCACAGGTTGGCACTGAAGCTTTCTTT. It translates to CASISQVGTEAFF.

A word on this clone: The junction departs from the called germline gene at one end, perhaps through a read error. The chain combines TRBV12-5 with TRBJ2-2, with 8 bases lining up with TRBD1. Per the germline V gene, CDR1 is LGHNT and CDR2 is FRNRAP. The CDR3 length is 16 residues. The CDR3 DNA follows: TGTGCTAGTGGCCCGCGGCAGGGGGCGAAAACCGGGGAGCTGTTTTTT. Its translation: CASGPRQGAKTGELFF.

The rearrangement joins TRBV14 to TRBJ2-1; 9 bases map to TRBD2. Germline CDR1 reads SGHDN; CDR2 reads FVKESK. V was clipped by 4 bases and J by 7 bases; unmatched bases: 11. The CDR3 has 16 residues. In nucleotides, the CDR3 is TGTGCCAGCAGCCCTCGGGCGGGGGGGTTGTGGAATGAGCAGTTCTTC. Translation gives CASSPRAGGLWNEQFF.

This chain uses TRBV27 with TRBJ2-3; 9 positions match TRBD2. V lost 0 bases and J lost 3; bases outside the gene matches: 4. The CDR3 is 16 residues long. Germline CDR1 reads MNHEY; CDR2 reads SMNVEV (reference sequence). The CDR3: CASSLSIAGATDTQYF. Here the CDR3 DNA reads TGTGCCAGCAGTTTATCAATAGCGGGAGCAACAGATACGCAGTATTTT.